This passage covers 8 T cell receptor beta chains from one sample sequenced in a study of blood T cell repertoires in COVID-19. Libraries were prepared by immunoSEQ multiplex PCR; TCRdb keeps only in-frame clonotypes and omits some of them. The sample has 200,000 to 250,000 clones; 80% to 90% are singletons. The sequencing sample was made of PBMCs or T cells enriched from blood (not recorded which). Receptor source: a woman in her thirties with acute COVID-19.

The CDR3 nucleotides read TGCGCCAGCAGCCTTAGCGGGGGGTTCACCGGGGAGCTGTTTTTT. Translation gives CASSLSGGFTGELFF. The chain recombines TRBV5-1 with TRBJ2-2; 10 nucleotides agree with TRBD2. V gave up 4 bases and J gave up 4 bases; unmatched junction bases: 4. The germline V gene has CDR1 SGHRS and CDR2 YFSETQ. The CDR3 is made up of 15 amino acids.

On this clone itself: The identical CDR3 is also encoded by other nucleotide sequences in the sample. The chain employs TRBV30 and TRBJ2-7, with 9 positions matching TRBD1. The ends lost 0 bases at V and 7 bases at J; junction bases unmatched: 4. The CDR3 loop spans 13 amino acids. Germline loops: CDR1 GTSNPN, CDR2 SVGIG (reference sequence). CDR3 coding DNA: TGTGCCTGGAGTGTGACAGGGGGTAGTGAGCAGTACTTC. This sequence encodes CAWSVTGGSEQYF.

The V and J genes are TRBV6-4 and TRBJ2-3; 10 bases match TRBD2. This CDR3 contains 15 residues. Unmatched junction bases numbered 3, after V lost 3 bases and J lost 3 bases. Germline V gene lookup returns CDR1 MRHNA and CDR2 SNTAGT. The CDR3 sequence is CASSESSGGTDTQYF. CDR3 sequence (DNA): TGTGCCAGCAGTGAGAGTAGCGGGGGGACAGATACGCAGTATTTT.

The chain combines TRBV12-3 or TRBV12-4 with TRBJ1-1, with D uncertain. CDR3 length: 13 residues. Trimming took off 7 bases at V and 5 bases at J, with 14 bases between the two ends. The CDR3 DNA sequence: TGTGCCAGCACCACAAACGAGGTGACTGAAGCTTTCTTT. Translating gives CASTTNEVTEAFF.

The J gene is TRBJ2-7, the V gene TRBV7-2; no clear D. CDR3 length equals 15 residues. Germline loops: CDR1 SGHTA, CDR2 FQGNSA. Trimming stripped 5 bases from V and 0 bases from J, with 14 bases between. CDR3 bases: TGTGCCAGCAGCCCTCGCGGCCGGAGCTCCTACGAGCAGTACTTC. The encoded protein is CASSPRGRSSYEQYF.

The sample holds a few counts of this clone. This CDR3 is CASSLYFGTENTGELFF. In nucleotides, the CDR3 is TGTGCCAGCTCACTCTACTTCGGGACAGAGAACACCGGGGAGCTGTTTTTT. This chain uses TRBV18 with TRBJ2-2, with 7 bases fitting TRBD1. CDR1 KGHSH and CDR2 LQKENI come from the germline V gene. Trimming cost V 4 bases and J 1 base; bases outside gene matches: 9. This CDR3 has 17 amino acids.

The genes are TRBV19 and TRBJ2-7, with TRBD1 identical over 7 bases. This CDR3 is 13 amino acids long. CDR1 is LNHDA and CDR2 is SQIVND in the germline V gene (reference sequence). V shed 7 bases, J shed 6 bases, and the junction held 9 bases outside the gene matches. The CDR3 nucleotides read TGTGCCAGTAAAAAGACAGGGCGTTCCGAGCAGTACTTC. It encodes CASKKTGRSEQYF. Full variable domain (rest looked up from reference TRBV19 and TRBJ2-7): DGGITQSPKYLFRKEGQNVTLSCEQNLNHDAMYWYRQDPGQGLRLIYYSQIVNDFQKGDIAEGYSVSREKKESFPLTVTSAQKNPTAFYLCASKKTGRSEQYFGPGTRLTVT.

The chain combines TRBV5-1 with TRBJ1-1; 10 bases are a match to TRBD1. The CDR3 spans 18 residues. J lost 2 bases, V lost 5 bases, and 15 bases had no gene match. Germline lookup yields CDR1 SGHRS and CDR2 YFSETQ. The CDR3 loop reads CASSLTGGPLTSNTEAFF. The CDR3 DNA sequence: TGCGCCAGCAGTTTGACAGGGGGCCCACTAACTTCCAACACTGAAGCTTTCTTT.